This TCR beta chain is drawn from a study of CD8+CD57+ T cells in acquired aplastic anemia. Per germline, CDR1 SEHNR and CDR2 FQNEAQ (reference sequence). The length of the CDR3 is 15 residues. Flow cytometry had shown expanded CD8+CD57+ cells in the patients chosen for sequencing. Study findings and constraints: Around 30 sequences, all CD8+ CDR3, were shared between patients and controls.

This clonotype was seen more than once but under ten times. Its specificity is unknown. The junction departs from the called germline gene at one end, perhaps through a read error. The TCR beta profiling, which covered VDJ combination and CDR3 sequence, was carried out using genomic DNA as the template. A single record per CDR3 protein comes from TCRdb applying MiXCR to the reads. The data hold about 260,000 distinct CDR3 sequences, with around 82% observed a single time. The chain has TRBV7-9 and TRBJ2-3, with D maybe TRBD1 (6 bases). Material: sorted CD4+, CD8+, or CD8+CD57+ T cells (not recorded which) from PBMCs. The receptor was isolated from a human donor with aplastic anemia. The CDR3 region is CASSVGGHCTATQYF. DNA of the CDR3: TGTGCCAGCAGCGTAGGGGGACACTGCACAGCTACGCAGTATTTT.